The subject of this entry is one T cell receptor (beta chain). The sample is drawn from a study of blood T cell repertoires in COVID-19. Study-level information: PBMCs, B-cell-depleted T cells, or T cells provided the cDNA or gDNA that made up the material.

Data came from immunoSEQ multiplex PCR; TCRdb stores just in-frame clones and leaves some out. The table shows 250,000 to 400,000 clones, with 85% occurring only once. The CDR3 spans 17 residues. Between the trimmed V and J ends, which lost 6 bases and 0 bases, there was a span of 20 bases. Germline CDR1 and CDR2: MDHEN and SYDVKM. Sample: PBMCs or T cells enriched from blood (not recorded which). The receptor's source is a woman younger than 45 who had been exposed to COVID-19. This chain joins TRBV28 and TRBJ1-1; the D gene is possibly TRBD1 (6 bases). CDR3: CASRCPKRDTLNTEAFF. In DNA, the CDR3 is TGTGCCAGCAGATGCCCTAAAAGGGACACCTTGAACACTGAAGCTTTCTTT.